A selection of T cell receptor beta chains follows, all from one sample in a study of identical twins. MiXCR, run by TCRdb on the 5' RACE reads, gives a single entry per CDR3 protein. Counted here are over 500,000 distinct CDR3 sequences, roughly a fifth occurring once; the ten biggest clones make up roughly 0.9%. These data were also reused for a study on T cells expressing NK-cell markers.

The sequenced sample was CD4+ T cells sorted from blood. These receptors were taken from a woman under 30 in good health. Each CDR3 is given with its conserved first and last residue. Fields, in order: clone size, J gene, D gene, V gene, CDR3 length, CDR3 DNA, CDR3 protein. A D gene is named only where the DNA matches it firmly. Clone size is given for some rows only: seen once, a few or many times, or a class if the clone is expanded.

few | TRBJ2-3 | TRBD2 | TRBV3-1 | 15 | TGTGCCAGCAGCCAAGGGGTACTAGCGGGTAATACGCAGTATTTT | CASSQGVLAGNTQYF
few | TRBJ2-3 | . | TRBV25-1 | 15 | TGTGCCAGCATCAGGGGGGCGGCGAACACAGATACGCAGTATTTT | CASIRGAANTDTQYF
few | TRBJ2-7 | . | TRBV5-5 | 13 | TGTGCCAGCAGCCGGGACCAACTCTACGAGCAGTACTTC | CASSRDQLYEQYF
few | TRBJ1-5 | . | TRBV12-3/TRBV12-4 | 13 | TGTGCCAGCAGACAACAAGGGATGCAGCCCCAGCATTTT | CASRQQGMQPQHF
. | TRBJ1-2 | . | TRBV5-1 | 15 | TGCGCCAGCAGCCGCAATCCAGGTGAAATCTATGGCTACACCTTC | CASSRNPGEIYGYTF
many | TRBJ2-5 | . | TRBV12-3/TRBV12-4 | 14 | TGTGCCAGCAGGTCCCGAGAGGGGGGGGAGACCCAGTACTTC | CASRSREGGETQYF
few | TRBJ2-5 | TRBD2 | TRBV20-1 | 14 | TGCAGTGCTTTCTCCTTAGCGGGAGTCGAGACCCAGTACTTC | CSAFSLAGVETQYF
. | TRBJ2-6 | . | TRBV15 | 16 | TGTGCCACCAGCAGAGATCTCAGCTCTGGGGCCAACGTCCTGACTTTC | CATSRDLSSGANVLTF
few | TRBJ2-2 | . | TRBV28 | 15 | TGTGCCAGCAGTTTGGGGCAGGGTTGGGCCGGGGAGCTGTTTTTT | CASSLGQGWAGELFF
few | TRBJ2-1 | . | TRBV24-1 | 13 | TGTGCCACCAGTGATTTCTCCGGGATCCCCCAGTTCTTC | CATSDFSGIPQFF
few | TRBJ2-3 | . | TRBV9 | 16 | TGTGCCAGCAGCACATCAGGGGCGGAAAGCACAGATACGCAGTATTTT | CASSTSGAESTDTQYF
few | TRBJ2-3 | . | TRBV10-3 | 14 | TGTGCCATCAGCGAGCTTCGGACCACAGATACGCAGTATTTT | CAISELRTTDTQYF
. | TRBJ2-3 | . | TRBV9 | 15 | TGTGCCAGCAGCGTAGTAGACACAACCACAGATACGCAGTATTTT | CASSVVDTTTDTQYF
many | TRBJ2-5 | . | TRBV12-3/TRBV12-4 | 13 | TGTGCCAGCAGTTTCCAGAAGGGGGAGACCCAGTACTTC | CASSFQKGETQYF
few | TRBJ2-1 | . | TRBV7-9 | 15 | TGTGCCAGCAGCTTTAGATGGGGGGTCGTCAGTGAGCAGTTCTTC | CASSFRWGVVSEQFF
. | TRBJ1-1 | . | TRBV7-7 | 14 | TGTGCTATGTCCCAGGCAGCTATGAACACTGAAGCTTTCTTT | CAMSQAAMNTEAFF
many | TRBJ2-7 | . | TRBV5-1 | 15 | TGCGCCAGCGCCCCCGGGTCCGGAGCGCCCTACGAGCAGTACTTC | CASAPGSGAPYEQYF
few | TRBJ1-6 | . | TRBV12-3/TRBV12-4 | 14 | TGTGCCAGCAGTTTAGCAGGGGCAGGTTCACCCCTCCACTTT | CASSLAGAGSPLHF
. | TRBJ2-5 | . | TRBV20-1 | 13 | TGCAGTGCGACGGGCGTAGGGCAAGAGACCCAGTACTTC | CSATGVGQETQYF
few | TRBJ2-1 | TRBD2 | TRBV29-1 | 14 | TGCAGCGACTTACTAGCGGGAGGGCCTGATGAGCAGTTCTTC | CSDLLAGGPDEQFF
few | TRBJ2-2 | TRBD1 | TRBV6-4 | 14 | TGTGCCAGCAGCCGGGACAGGGACACCGGGGAGCTGTTTTTT | CASSRDRDTGELFF
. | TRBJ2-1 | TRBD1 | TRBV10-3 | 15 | TGTGCCATACAAAAAACGACAGGGTCAGGGGATGAGCAGTTCTTC | CAIQKTTGSGDEQFF
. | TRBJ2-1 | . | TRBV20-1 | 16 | TGCAGTGCTAGAGATCGGGGGAGGGGGTCCTACAATGAGCAGTTCTTC | CSARDRGRGSYNEQFF
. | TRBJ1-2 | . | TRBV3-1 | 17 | TGTGCCAGCAGCCACCTTATTTGGGACACACTTAACTATGGCTACACCTTC | CASSHLIWDTLNYGYTF
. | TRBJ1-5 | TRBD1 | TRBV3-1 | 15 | TGTGCCAGCAGCTCCCGGGACAGGTTCAATCAGCCCCAGCATTTT | CASSSRDRFNQPQHF
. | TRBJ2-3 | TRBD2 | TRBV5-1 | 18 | TGCGCCAGCAGCTTGTCACCTAGCGGGGTGGATATCCCAGATACGCAGTATTTT | CASSLSPSGVDIPDTQYF
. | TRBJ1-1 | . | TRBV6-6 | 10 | TGTGCCAGCAGCAAAACCGGAGCTTTCTTT | CASSKTGAFF
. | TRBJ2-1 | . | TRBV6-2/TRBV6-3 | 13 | TGTGCCAGCAGTTACAGAAGGGATTCTGAGCAGTTCTTC | CASSYRRDSEQFF
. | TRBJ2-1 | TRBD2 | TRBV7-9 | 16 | TGTGCCAGCAGCTCCGACACTAGCGTAACCTACAATGAGCAGTTCTTC | CASSSDTSVTYNEQFF
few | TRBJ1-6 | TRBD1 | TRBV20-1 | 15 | TGCAGTGCAACCCAGTCGGGACAGGGTAATTCACCCCTCCACTTT | CSATQSGQGNSPLHF
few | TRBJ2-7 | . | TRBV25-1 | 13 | TGTGCCACCGGAGCGCCCACACTCTACGAGCAGTACTTC | CATGAPTLYEQYF
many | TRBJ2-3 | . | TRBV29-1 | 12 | TGCAGCGTGAACAGGGTGGAAGATACGCAGTATTTT | CSVNRVEDTQYF
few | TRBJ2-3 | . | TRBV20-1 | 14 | TGCAGTGCTAGAGATACAACAGGTACAGATACGCAGTATTTT | CSARDTTGTDTQYF
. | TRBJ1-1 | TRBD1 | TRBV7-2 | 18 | TGTGCCAGCAGCTTAGCTTTTCGGCAGGGGGGACAGAACACTGAAGCTTTCTTT | CASSLAFRQGGQNTEAFF
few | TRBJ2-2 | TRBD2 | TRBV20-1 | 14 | TGCAGTGCTGGGACTAGCGGGAACACCGGGGAGCTGTTTTTT | CSAGTSGNTGELFF
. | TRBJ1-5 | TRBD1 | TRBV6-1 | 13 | TGTGCCACCACGGGACAGCGCAATCAGCCCCAGCATTTT | CATTGQRNQPQHF
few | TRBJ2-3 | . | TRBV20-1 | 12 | TGCAGTGCTGTCGGAGGCTCAGATACGCAGTATTTT | CSAVGGSDTQYF
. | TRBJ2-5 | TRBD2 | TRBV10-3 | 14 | TGTGCCACAGCGGGAGGGCCGGGTCAAGAGACCCAGTACTTC | CATAGGPGQETQYF
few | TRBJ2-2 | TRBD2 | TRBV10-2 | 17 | TGCGCCAGCAGTGACGCGAAGGGACTAGCTAGCGCCGGGGAGCTGTTTTTT | CASSDAKGLASAGELFF
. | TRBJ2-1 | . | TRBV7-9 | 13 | TGTGCCAGCAGCTTAGAACAGGCGCCTCCCAAGTTCTTC | CASSLEQAPPKFF
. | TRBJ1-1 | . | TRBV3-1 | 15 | TGTGCCAGCAGCCAGGGAGACAGGCGCCTCTTAGAAGCTTTCTTT | CASSQGDRRLLEAFF
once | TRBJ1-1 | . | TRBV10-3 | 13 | TGTGCCATCAGCCCCGGGCTCAACTGTGAAGCTTTCTTT | CAISPGLNCEAFF
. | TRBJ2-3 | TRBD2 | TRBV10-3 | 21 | TGTGCCATCAGTGAGTCGGGCCCCAAACGGACTAGCGGGCCGAGCACAGATACGCAGTATTTT | CAISESGPKRTSGPSTDTQYF
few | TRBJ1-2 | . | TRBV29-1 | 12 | TGCAGCGCCCTGGCCCGGAACTATGGCTACACCTTC | CSALARNYGYTF
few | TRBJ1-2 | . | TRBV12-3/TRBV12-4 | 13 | TGTGCCAGCCGGGGCAGGGGACAAGGTGGCTACACCTTC | CASRGRGQGGYTF
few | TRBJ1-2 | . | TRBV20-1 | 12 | TGCAGTGCTAGCAACAGTGACTATGGCTACACCTTC | CSASNSDYGYTF
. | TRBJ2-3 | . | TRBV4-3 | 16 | TGCGCCAGCAGCCAAGGGACAGCTCTCTCGGCAGATACGCAGTATTTT | CASSQGTALSADTQYF
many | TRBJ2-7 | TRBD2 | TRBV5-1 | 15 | TGCGCCAGCAGCGCCGGGACTAGCGGGTACTACGAGCAGTACTTC | CASSAGTSGYYEQYF
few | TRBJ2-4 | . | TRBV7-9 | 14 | TGTGCCAGCAGCCTATCGGAGCTGGGGGACATTCAGTACTTC | CASSLSELGDIQYF
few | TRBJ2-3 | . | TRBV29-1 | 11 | TGCAGCGGGAGCTTGGGAGATACGCAGTATTTT | CSGSLGDTQYF
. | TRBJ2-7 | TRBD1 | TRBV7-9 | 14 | TGTGCCAGCAGCCTGGGACAGGGGGACATGAAGCAGTACTTC | CASSLGQGDMKQYF
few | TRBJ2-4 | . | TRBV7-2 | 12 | TGTGCCAGCAGCTCATTCTCCGGGACGGAGTACTTC | CASSSFSGTEYF
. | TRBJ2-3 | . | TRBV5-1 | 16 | TGCGCCAGCAGCTTGGTAAGGGGATCTCGCACAGATACGCAGTATTTT | CASSLVRGSRTDTQYF
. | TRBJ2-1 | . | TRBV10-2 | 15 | TGCGCCAGCAGTGGTGAACGTTCGTGGCACAATGAGCAGTTCTTC | CASSGERSWHNEQFF
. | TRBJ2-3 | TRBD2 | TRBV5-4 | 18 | TGTGCCAGCAGCTCCAGCCGTCTCCGTCGGGAGGGGACAGATACGCAGTATTTT | CASSSSRLRREGTDTQYF
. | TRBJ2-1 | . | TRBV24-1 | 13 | TGTGCCACCAGTGATTCCCGCGCTATTGTGCAGTTCTTC | CATSDSRAIVQFF
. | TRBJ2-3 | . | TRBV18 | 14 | TGTGCCAGCTCACGCCTCCGGGACCTAGATACGCAGTATTTT | CASSRLRDLDTQYF
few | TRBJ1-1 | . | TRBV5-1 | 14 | TGCGCCAGCTGCCCGTTGGGGCAAGGAACTGAAGCTTTCTTT | CASCPLGQGTEAFF
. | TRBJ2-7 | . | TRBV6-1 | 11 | TGTGCCAGCAGTGTACACTACGAGCAGTACTTC | CASSVHYEQYF